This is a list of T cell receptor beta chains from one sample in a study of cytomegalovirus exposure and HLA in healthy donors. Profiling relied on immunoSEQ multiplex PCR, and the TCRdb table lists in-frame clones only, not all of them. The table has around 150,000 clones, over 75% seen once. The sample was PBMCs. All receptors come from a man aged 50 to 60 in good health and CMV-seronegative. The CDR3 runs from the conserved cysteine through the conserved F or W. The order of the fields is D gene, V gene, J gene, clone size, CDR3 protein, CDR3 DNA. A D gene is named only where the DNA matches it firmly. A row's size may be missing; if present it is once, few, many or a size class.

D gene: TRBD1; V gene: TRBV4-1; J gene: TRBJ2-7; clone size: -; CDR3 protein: CASSQEWDSAYEQYF; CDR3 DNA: TGCGCCAGCAGCCAAGAATGGGACAGTGCCTACGAGCAGTACTTC
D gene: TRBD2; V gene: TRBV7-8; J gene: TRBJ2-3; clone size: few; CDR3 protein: CASRSLTSGANTDTQYF; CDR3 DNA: TGTGCCAGCCGGAGCCTGACTAGCGGGGCGAACACAGATACGCAGTATTTT
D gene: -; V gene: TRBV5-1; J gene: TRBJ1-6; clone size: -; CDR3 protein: CASSPGSNSPLHF; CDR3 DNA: TGCGCCAGCAGCCCAGGTTCTAATTCACCCCTCCACTTT
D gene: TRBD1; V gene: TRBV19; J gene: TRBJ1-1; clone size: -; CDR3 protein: CASSIQVTGGTEAFF; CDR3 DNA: TGTGCCAGTAGTATCCAAGTGACAGGGGGCACTGAAGCTTTCTTT
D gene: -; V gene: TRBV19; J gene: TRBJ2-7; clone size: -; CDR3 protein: CASSIGGNRDEQYF; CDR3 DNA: TGTGCCAGTAGTATCGGAGGGAACCGAGACGAGCAGTACTTC
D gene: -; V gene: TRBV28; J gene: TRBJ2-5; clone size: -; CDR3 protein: CASSWGGGLQETQYF; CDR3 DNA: TGTGCCAGCAGTTGGGGAGGAGGGCTCCAAGAGACCCAGTACTTC
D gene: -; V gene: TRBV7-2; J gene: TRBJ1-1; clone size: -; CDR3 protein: CASSLGGRKDTEAFF; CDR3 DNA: TGTGCCAGCAGCTTAGGGGGGCGCAAAGACACTGAAGCTTTCTTT
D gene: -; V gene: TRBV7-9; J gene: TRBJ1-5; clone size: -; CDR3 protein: CASSLGGGSNQPQHF; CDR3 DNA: TGTGCCAGCAGCTTAGGGGGAGGGAGCAATCAGCCCCAGCATTTT
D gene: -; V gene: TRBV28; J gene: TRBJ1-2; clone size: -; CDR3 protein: CASRLNGLNYGYTF; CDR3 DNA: TGTGCCAGCAGATTAAACGGACTCAACTATGGCTACACCTTC
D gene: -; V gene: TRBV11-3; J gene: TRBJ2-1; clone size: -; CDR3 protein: CASSLGRAVDEQFF; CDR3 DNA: TGTGCCAGCAGCTTAGGTCGTGCGGTCGATGAGCAGTTCTTC
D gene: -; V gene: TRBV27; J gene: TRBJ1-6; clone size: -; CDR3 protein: CASSSTGINSPLHF; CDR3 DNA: TGTGCCAGCAGTTCAACAGGGATTAATTCACCCCTCCACTTT
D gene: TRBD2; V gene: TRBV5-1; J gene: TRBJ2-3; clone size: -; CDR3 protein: CASSLGLAGALLTDTQYF; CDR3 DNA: TGCGCCAGCAGCTTGGGGCTAGCGGGGGCCCTCCTCACAGATACGCAGTATTTT
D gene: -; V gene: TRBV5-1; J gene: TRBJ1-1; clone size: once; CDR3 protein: CASSLRAEGNTEAFF; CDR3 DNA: TGCGCCAGCAGCTTGCGGGCGGAGGGGAACACTGAAGCTTTCTTT
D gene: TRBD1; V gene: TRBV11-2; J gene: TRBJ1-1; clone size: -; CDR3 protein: CASSRQGAVTEAFF; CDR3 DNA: TGTGCCAGCAGCAGACAGGGGGCGGTAACTGAAGCTTTCTTT
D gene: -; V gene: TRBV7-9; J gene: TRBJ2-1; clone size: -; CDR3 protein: CASSSLTRINEQFF; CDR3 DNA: TGTGCCAGCAGCTCACTTACTAGAATCAATGAGCAGTTCTTC
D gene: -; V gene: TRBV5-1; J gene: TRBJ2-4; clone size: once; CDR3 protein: CASRGGSKNIQYF; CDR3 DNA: TGCGCCAGCAGAGGAGGTTCCAAAAACATTCAGTACTTC
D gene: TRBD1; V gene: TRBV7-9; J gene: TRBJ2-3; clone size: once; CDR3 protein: CASSLATGGDTDTQYF; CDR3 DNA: TGTGCCAGCAGCTTAGCGACAGGGGGCGACACAGATACGCAGTATTTT
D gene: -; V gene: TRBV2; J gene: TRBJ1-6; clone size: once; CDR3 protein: CASKSGGGNNSPLHF; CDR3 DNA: TGTGCCAGCAAGAGTGGGGGGGGAAACAATTCACCCCTCCACTTT
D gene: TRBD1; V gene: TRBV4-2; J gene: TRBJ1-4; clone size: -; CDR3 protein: CASSQEGRGRVNEKLFF; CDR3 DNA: TGTGCCAGCAGCCAAGAGGGCAGGGGGCGTGTTAATGAAAAACTGTTTTTT
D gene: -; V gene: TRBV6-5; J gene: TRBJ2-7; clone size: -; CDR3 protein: CASSLPGAVPYEQYF; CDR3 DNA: TGTGCCAGCAGCCTACCAGGCGCAGTGCCCTACGAGCAGTACTTC
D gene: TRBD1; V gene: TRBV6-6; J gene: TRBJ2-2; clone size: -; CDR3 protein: CASSKGQTNTGELFF; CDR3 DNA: TGTGCCAGCAGTAAGGGACAGACGAACACCGGGGAGCTGTTTTTT
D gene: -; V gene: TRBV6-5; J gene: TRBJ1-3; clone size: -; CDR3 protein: CASSYGGGRGNTIYF; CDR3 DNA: TGTGCCAGCAGTTACGGGGGGGGGAGAGGAAACACCATATATTTT
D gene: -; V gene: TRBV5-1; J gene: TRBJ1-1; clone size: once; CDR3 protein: CASSPGTEAFF; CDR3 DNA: TGCGCCAGCAGCCCCGGCACTGAAGCTTTCTTT
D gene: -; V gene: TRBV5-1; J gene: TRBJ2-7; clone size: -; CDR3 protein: CASSLDPGIYEQYF; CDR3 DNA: TGCGCCAGCAGCTTGGATCCGGGAATCTACGAGCAGTACTTC
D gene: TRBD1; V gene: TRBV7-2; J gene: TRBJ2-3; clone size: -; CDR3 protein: CASSLVILDRAMHTQYF; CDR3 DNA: TGTGCCAGCAGCTTAGTTATTCTGGACAGGGCCATGCATACGCAGTATTTT
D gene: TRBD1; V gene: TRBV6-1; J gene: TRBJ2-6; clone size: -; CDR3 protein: CASRTGESGANVLTF; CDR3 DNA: TGTGCCAGCAGGACAGGGGAATCTGGGGCCAACGTCCTGACTTTC
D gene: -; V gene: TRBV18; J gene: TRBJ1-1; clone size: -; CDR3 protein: CASSPGDKNTEAFF; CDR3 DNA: TGTGCCAGCTCACCCGGGGACAAGAACACTGAAGCTTTCTTT
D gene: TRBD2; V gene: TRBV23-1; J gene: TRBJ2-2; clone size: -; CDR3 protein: CASSQREGRVVGELFF; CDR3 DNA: TGCGCCAGCAGTCAACGGGAGGGCCGAGTGGTCGGGGAGCTGTTTTTT
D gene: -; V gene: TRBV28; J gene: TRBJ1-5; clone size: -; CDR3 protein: CASTQVNQPQHF; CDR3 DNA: TGTGCCAGCACTCAGGTCAATCAGCCCCAGCATTTT
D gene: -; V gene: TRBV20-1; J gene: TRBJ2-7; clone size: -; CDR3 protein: CSASQNYEQYF; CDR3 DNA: TGCAGTGCTAGCCAAAATTACGAGCAGTACTTC
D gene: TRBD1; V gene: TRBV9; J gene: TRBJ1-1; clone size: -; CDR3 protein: CASSGSGTDMNTEAFF; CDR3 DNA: TGTGCCAGCAGCGGATCCGGGACAGACATGAACACTGAAGCTTTCTTT
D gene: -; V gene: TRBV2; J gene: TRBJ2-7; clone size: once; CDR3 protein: CASRDDRKYEQYF; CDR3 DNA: TGTGCCAGCAGGGACGACAGGAAATACGAGCAGTACTTC
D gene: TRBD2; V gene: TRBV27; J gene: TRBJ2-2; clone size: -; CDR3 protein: CASLRAGGPTGELFF; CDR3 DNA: TGTGCCAGCCTACGAGCGGGGGGCCCCACCGGGGAGCTGTTTTTT
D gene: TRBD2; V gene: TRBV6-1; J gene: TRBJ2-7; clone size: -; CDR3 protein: CASSVWGGSGYEQYF; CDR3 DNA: TGTGCCAGCAGTGTCTGGGGGGGATCGGGATACGAGCAGTACTTC
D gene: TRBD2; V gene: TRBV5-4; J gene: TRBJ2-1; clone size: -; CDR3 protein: CASSSVGGGYNEQFF; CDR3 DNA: TGTGCCAGCAGCTCAGTGGGGGGGGGCTACAATGAGCAGTTCTTC
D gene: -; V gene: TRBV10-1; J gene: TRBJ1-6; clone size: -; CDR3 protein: CASSETLGGPYNSPLHF; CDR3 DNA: TGCGCCAGCAGTGAGACTTTAGGGGGACCCTATAATTCACCCCTCCACTTT